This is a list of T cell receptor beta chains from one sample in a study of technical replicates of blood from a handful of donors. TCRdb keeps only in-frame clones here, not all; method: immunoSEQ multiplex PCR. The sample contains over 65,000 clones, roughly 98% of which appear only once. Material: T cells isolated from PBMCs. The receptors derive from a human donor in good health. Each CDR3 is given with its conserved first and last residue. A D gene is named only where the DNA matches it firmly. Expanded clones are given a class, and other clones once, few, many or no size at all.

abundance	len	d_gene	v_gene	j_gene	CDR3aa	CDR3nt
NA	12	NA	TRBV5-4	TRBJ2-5	CASSLAQETQYF	TGTGCCAGCAGCTTGGCGCAAGAGACCCAGTACTTC
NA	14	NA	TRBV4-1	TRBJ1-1	CASSQGHMNTEAFF	TGCGCCAGCAGCCAAGGTCACATGAACACTGAAGCTTTCTTT
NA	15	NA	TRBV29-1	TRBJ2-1	CSAESPVSSYNEQFF	TGCAGCGCGGAGTCCCCAGTCAGCTCCTACAATGAGCAGTTCTTC
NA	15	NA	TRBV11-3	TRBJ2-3	CASSLAGTPTDTQYF	TGTGCCAGCAGCTTAGCAGGTACCCCCACAGATACGCAGTATTTT
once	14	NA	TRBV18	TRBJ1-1	CASSPNGGYTEAFF	TGTGCCAGCTCCCCCAACGGGGGTTACACTGAAGCTTTCTTT
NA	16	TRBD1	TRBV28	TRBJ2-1	CASSPLGQGGIDEQFF	TGTGCCAGCAGCCCACTCGGACAGGGGGGGATCGATGAGCAGTTCTTC
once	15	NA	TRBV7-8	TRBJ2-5	CASTNPNPTEETQYF	TGTGCCAGCACCAACCCCAACCCCACTGAAGAGACCCAGTACTTC
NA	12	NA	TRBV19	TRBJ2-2	CASSWRSGELFF	TGTGCCAGTAGTTGGCGGTCCGGGGAGCTGTTTTTT
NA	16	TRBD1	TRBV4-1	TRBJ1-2	CASSRPGQGSNYGYTF	TGCGCCAGCAGCCGACCGGGACAGGGAAGTAACTATGGCTACACCTTC
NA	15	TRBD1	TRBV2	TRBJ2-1	CASRERTGSYNEQFF	TGTGCCAGCAGAGAAAGGACAGGATCCTACAATGAGCAGTTCTTC
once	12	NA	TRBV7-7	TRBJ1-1	CASSPLTSEAFF	TGTGCTAGCAGCCCCCTGACATCTGAAGCTTTCTTT
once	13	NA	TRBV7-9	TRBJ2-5	CASKRQKKETQYF	TGTGCCAGCAAGAGACAGAAGAAAGAGACCCAGTACTTC
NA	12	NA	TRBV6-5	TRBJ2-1	CASYGGYNEQFF	TGTGCCAGCTATGGGGGGTACAATGAGCAGTTCTTC
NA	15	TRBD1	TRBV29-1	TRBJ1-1	CSVVPGQLSNTEAFF	TGCAGCGTTGTACCGGGACAGCTCTCGAACACTGAAGCTTTCTTT